A selection of T cell receptor beta chains follows, all from one sample in a study of blood T cell repertoires in COVID-19. Here immunoSEQ multiplex PCR was the method, and the copy in TCRdb shows in-frame clones only, minus some. The table has about 100,000 clones, approximately 90% seen once. Specimen: peripheral blood. Receptors were obtained from a man in his fifties or sixties with active COVID-19. Both conserved end residues are part of each CDR3. Clone size appears in some rows only: once, few, many, or a class for an expanded clone.

TRBJ2-1	15	NA	TRBV19	CASTPRRVSYNEQFF
TRBJ2-1	13	NA	TRBV27	CASSLSGGNEQFF
TRBJ2-1	18	NA	TRBV4-1	CASSQDKGAGRSNNEQFF
TRBJ2-2	14	NA	TRBV5-8	CASSLSGLTGELFF
TRBJ2-2	16	NA	TRBV3-1/TRBV3-2	CASSQLRDFKSGELFF
TRBJ2-5	15	NA	TRBV3-1/TRBV3-2	CASSGGGRILETQYF
TRBJ1-2	15	NA	TRBV7-8	CASSLDSRANYGYTF
TRBJ2-1	14	NA	TRBV4-1	CASSQERGVNEQFF
TRBJ1-1	14	once	TRBV11-2	CASTRHLRNTEAFF
TRBJ2-1	19	NA	TRBV7-6	CASSLGLGSGGAAGNEQFF
TRBJ1-1	16	NA	TRBV7-9	CASSLGTTGPPGEAFF
TRBJ1-6	17	NA	TRBV19	CASSMETGTVYNSPLHF
TRBJ2-2	14	NA	TRBV18	CASSPQGDPGELFF
TRBJ2-5	13	NA	TRBV27	CASRTTGQETQYF
TRBJ1-4	15	NA	TRBV19	CASSITETAFEKLFF
TRBJ1-5	13	NA	TRBV7-7	CATPAQVEQPQHF
TRBJ2-1	13	NA	TRBV18	CASSPPWENEQFF
TRBJ2-6	16	NA	TRBV28	CASTPSGFSGANVLTF
TRBJ1-4	14	NA	TRBV19	CASSIPGNREKLFF
TRBJ2-7	18	NA	TRBV9	CASSAEPGLAGSAYEQYF
TRBJ2-5	16	NA	TRBV11-3	CASSLVLSGRLETQYF
TRBJ1-5	13	NA	TRBV6-6	CASSSGGPQPQHF
TRBJ1-2	11	NA	TRBV2	CASKGPYGYTF